Included here is one T cell receptor beta chain sequence, with context. Its cognate antigen is unknown. This sample was included in a study of T cell responses to AZD1222 COVID-19 vaccine. In the study overall: Second-dose groups at about 4 or about 12 weeks were pooled. Study outcomes and limitations: Seropositive status at baseline applied to only a handful of AZD1222 recipients. Spike-specific TCR breadth and depth were elevated following two AZD1222 doses. Females outnumbered males among donors, who were mostly white British; clonal diversity was possibly underestimated.

Germline V gene lookup returns CDR1 SNHLY and CDR2 FYNNEI. The CDR3 contains 16 residues. Trimming removed 6 bases at V and 7 bases at J, with 19 bases between. Clones were read by immunoSEQ multiplex PCR, and TCRdb kept only the in-frame ones, dropping some. The data hold approximately 110,000 clones, with approximately 88% observed a single time. Here the sequenced sample was peripheral blood, taken on day 0 of AZD1222 vaccination. The genes are TRBV2 and TRBJ1-6; D not resolved. This TCR was recovered from an adult in good health. Written as DNA, the CDR3 is TGTGCCAGCAGAAGATCCTGGGTCGAGCGGAATTCACCCCTCCACTTT. Amino acids: CASRRSWVERNSPLHF.